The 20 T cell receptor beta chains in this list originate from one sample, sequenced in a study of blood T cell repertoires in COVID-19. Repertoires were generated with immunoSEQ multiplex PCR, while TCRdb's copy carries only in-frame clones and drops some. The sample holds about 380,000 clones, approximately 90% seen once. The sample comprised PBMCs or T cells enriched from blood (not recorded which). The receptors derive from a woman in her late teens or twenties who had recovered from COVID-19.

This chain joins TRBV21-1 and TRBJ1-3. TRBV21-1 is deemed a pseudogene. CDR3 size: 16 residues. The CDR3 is CASSSGLHRSGNTIYF. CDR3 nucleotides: TGTGCCAGCAGCAGCGGGCTCCACCGCTCTGGAAACACCATATATTTT.

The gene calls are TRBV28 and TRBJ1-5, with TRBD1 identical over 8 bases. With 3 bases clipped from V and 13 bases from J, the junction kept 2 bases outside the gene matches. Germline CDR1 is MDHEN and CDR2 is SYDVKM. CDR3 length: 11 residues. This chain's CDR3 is CASSLTGAQHF. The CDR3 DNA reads TGTGCCAGCAGTTTGACAGGGGCTCAGCATTTT. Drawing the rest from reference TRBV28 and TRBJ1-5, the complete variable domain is DVKVTQSSRYLVKRTGEKVFLECVQDMDHENMFWYRQDPGLGLRLIYFSYDVKMKEKGDIPEGYSVSREKKERFSLILESASTNQTSMYLCASSLTGAQHFGDGTRLSIL.

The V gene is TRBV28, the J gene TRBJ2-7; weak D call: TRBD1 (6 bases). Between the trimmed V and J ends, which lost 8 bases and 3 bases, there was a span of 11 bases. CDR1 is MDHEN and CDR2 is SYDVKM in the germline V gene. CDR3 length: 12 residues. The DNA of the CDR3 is TGTGCCAGCCAGACAGGTCTCTACGAGCAGTACTTC. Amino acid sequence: CASQTGLYEQYF.

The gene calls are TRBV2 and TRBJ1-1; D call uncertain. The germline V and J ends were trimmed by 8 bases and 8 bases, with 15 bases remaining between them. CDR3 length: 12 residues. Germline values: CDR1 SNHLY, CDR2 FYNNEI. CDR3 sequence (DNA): TGTGCCAGCTCTAGGACCGGGGAAGAAGCTTTCTTT. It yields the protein CASSRTGEEAFF. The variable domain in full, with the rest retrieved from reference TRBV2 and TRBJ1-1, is EPEVTQTPSHQVTQMGQEVILRCVPISNHLYFYWYRQILGQKVEFLVSFYNNEISEKSEIFDDQFSVERPDGSNFTLKIRSTKLEDSAMYFCASSRTGEEAFFGQGTRLTVV.

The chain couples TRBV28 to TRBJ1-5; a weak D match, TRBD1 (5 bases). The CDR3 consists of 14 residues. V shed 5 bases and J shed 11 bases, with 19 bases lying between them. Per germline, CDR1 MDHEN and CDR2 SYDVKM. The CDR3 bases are TGTGCCAGCAGTAAACCAACTCTGGGGGGGGCCCAGCATTTT. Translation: CASSKPTLGGAQHF.

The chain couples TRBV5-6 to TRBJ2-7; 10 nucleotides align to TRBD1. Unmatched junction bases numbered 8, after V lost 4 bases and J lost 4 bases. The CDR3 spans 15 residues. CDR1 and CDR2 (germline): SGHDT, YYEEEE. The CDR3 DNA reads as TGTGCCAGCAGCCGGGGACAGGGGACTGCTTACGAGCAGTACTTC. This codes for CASSRGQGTAYEQYF.

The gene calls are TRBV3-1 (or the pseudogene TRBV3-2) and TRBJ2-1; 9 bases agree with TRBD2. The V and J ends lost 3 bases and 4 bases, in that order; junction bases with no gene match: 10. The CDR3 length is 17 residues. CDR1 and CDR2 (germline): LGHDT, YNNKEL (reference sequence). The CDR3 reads CASSHGAAGGGYNEQFF. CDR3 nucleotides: TGTGCCAGCAGCCATGGAGCAGCGGGGGGTGGTTACAATGAGCAGTTCTTC.

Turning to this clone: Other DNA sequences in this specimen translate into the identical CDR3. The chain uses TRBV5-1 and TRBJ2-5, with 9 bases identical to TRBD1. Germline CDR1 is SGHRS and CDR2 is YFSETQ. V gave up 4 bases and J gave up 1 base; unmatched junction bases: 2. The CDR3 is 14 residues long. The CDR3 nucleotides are TGCGCCAGCAGCCCGGACAGGGGCCAAGAGACCCAGTACTTC. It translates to CASSPDRGQETQYF.

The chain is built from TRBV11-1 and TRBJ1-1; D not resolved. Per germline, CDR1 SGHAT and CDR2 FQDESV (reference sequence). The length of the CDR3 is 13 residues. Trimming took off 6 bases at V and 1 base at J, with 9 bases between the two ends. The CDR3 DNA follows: TGTGCCAGCAGTCAGGTTGGGAACACTGAAGCTTTCTTT. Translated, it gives CASSQVGNTEAFF.

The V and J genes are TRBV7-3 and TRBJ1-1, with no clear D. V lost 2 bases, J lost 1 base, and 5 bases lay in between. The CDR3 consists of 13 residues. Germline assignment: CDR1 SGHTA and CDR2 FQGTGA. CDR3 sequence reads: CASSLFGNTEAFF. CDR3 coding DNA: TGTGCCAGCAGCTTATTCGGGAACACTGAAGCTTTCTTT.

CDR3 coding DNA: TGTGCCACTCGAGGGGGAATGGACACCGGGGAGCTGTTTTTT. Translation: CATRGGMDTGELFF. This chain links TRBV19 with TRBJ2-2, with a tentative D call TRBD1 (6 bases). Trimming took 10 bases from V and 3 from J, leaving 15 bases between them. CDR1 is LNHDA, CDR2 SQIVND, per germline (reference sequence). The CDR3 runs to 14 residues.

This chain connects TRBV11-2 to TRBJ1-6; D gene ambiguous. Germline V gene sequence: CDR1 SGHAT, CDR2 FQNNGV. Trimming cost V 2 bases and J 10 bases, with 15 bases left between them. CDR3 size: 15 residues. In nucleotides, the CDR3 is TGTGCCAGCAGCTTACCGGGGTCTGACAACTCACCCCTCCACTTT. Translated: CASSLPGSDNSPLHF.

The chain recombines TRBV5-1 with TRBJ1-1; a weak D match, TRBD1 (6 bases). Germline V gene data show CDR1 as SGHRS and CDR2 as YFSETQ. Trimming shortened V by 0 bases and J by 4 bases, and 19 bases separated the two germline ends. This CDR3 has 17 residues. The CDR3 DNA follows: TGCGCCAGCAGCTTGGCACAGGGAGTAGCTATGAGCACTGAAGCTTTCTTT. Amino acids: CASSLAQGVAMSTEAFF.

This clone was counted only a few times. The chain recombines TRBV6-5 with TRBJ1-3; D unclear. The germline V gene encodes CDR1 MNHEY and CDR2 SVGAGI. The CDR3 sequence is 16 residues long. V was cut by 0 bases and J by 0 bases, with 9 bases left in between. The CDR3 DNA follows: TGTGCCAGCAGTTACTCCCAGACTTTCTCTGGAAACACCATATATTTT. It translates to CASSYSQTFSGNTIYF.

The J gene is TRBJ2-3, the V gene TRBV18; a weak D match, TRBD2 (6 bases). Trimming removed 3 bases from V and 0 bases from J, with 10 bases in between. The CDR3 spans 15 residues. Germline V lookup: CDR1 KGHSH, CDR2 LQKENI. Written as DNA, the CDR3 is TGTGCCAGCTCACCCGGTGCGGGGAGCACAGATACGCAGTATTTT. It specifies CASSPGAGSTDTQYF.

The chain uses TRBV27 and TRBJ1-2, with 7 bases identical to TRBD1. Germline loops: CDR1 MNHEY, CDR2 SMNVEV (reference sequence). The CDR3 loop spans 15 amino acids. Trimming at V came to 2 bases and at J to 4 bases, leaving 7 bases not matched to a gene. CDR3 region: CASSLGLGQVYGYTF. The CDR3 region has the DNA TGTGCCAGCAGTTTAGGGCTTGGACAGGTCTATGGCTACACCTTC.

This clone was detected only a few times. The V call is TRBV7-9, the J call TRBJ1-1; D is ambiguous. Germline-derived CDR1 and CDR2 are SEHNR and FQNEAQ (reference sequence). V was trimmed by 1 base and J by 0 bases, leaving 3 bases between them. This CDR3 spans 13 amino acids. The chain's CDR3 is CASSLDMNTEAFF. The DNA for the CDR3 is TGTGCCAGCAGCTTAGATATGAACACTGAAGCTTTCTTT.

This CDR3 is CASSVSGTENYGYTF. In DNA form, the CDR3 reads TGTGCCAGCAGCGTATCCGGGACAGAAAACTATGGCTACACCTTC. The chain combines TRBV9 with TRBJ1-2; 7 bases are a match to TRBD1. This CDR3 contains 15 residues. Trimming removed 1 base from V and 2 bases from J; junction bases left unmatched: 5. Germline CDR1 reads SGDLS; CDR2 reads YYNGEE.

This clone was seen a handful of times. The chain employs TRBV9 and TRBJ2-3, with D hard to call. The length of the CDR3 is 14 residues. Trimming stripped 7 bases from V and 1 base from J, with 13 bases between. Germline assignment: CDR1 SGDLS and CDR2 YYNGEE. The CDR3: CASRVVLGTDTQYF. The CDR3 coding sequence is TGTGCCAGCCGGGTGGTATTAGGCACAGATACGCAGTATTTT.

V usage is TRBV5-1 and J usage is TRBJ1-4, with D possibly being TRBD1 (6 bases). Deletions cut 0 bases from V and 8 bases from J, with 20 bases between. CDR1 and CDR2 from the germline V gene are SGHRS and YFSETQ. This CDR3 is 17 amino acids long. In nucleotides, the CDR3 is TGCGCCAGCAGCTTGGAACGGGGGGCGCGACTTTGGGAAAAACTGTTTTTT. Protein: CASSLERGARLWEKLFF.